These T cell receptor beta chains were read from a single sample in a study of T cell responses to AZD1222 COVID-19 vaccine. Profiled with immunoSEQ multiplex PCR; TCRdb holds only in-frame clones, not every one. The sample has approximately 210,000 clones, roughly 94% seen once. The source material was peripheral blood, sampled 28 days after the second dose of the MenACWY control vaccine. These receptor sequences come from an adult who received the MenACWY meningococcal vaccine as a control. Each CDR3 is given with its conserved first and last residue. A D gene is named only where the DNA matches it firmly. A clone size is listed for some rows: how often the clone was seen (once, few, many), or a class if it is expanded.

length: 14
V: TRBV24-1
size: -
D: -
J: TRBJ2-7
DNA: TGTGCCACCAGTGACCGCCGCACGGGAGAGGGCCGGTACTTC
CDR3: CATSDRRTGEGRYF

length: 11
V: TRBV4-1
size: -
D: -
J: TRBJ2-3
DNA: TGCGCCAGCAGCCAAGACGAAACGCAGTATTTT
CDR3: CASSQDETQYF

length: 10
V: TRBV10-1
size: -
D: -
J: TRBJ1-4
DNA: TGCGCCAGCACTAATGAAAAACTGTTTTTT
CDR3: CASTNEKLFF

length: 17
V: TRBV19
size: -
D: -
J: TRBJ2-2
DNA: TGTGCCAGTAGTAGGCGCCGGGCCTCGGGGGACACCGGGGAGCTGTTTTTT
CDR3: CASSRRRASGDTGELFF

length: 14
V: TRBV2
size: -
D: TRBD2
J: TRBJ2-7
DNA: TGTGCCAGCAGAGCGGGAGGGGGCGTATACGAGCAGTACTTC
CDR3: CASRAGGGVYEQYF

length: 11
V: TRBV28
size: once
D: TRBD1
J: TRBJ1-1
DNA: TGTGCCAGCCAGGGGGACACTGAAGCTTTCTTT
CDR3: CASQGDTEAFF

length: 14
V: TRBV28
size: -
D: TRBD2
J: TRBJ2-1
DNA: TGTGCCAGCAGTTTGACTAGCGGGCTTGGGGAGCAGTTCTTC
CDR3: CASSLTSGLGEQFF

length: 14
V: TRBV6-5
size: -
D: -
J: TRBJ1-4
DNA: TGTGCCAGCAGTTCGGGACAAGCCGCTGAAAAACTGTTTTTT
CDR3: CASSSGQAAEKLFF

length: 15
V: TRBV9
size: -
D: -
J: TRBJ2-2
DNA: TGTGCCAGCAGCAGCCGGGACTCCTTCCGGGGGGAGCTGTTTTTT
CDR3: CASSSRDSFRGELFF

length: 15
V: TRBV5-4
size: -
D: -
J: TRBJ2-3
DNA: TGTGCCAGCAGCTTGGGGGCGGGATGGGAAGATACGCAGTATTTT
CDR3: CASSLGAGWEDTQYF

length: 13
V: TRBV5-1
size: -
D: -
J: TRBJ2-1
DNA: TGCGCCAGCAGCTTGTGGGGAGTTGGAGAGCAGTTCTTC
CDR3: CASSLWGVGEQFF

length: 13
V: TRBV28
size: -
D: -
J: TRBJ2-1
DNA: TGTGCCAGCAGTTTGGCCACATACAATGAGCAGTTCTTC
CDR3: CASSLATYNEQFF

length: 14
V: TRBV6-5
size: -
D: -
J: TRBJ2-7
DNA: TGTGCCAGCGCCCCCCGGGACCCTGACTACGAGCAGTACTTC
CDR3: CASAPRDPDYEQYF

length: 15
V: TRBV10-3
size: -
D: -
J: TRBJ1-6
DNA: TGTGCCATCAGCAGTACGGTTCGGGGTAATTCACCCCTCCACTTT
CDR3: CAISSTVRGNSPLHF

length: 16
V: TRBV28
size: -
D: TRBD1
J: TRBJ1-5
DNA: TGTGCCAGCAGTCTCCCGACAGGGACCGTTTCCCGGATGCAGCATTTT
CDR3: CASSLPTGTVSRMQHF

length: 16
V: TRBV13
size: -
D: -
J: TRBJ2-1
DNA: TGTGCCAGCAGCTCCACCGGGGGTTTTCGCTACAATGAGCAGTTCTTC
CDR3: CASSSTGGFRYNEQFF

length: 20
V: TRBV4-2
size: -
D: TRBD1
J: TRBJ1-2
DNA: TGTGCCAGCAGCCAAGATTATTGGTGGGCAGGGGGCAATAAGAACTATGGCTACACCTTC
CDR3: CASSQDYWWAGGNKNYGYTF

length: 11
V: TRBV2
size: -
D: -
J: TRBJ2-4
DNA: TGTGCCAGCAAACAGGAGGGCATTCAGTACTTC
CDR3: CASKQEGIQYF